This T cell receptor beta chain was documented in a study of blood T cell repertoires in COVID-19. Study details: Samples representing acute and convalescent COVID-19 were sourced from the United States, Italy and Spain. In each case, the material was cDNA or gDNA derived from T cells, B-cell-depleted T cells, or PBMCs.

Authors' processing steps: Reference gene primer amplification yielded estimated nucleated cell counts. TCRdb's table, derived via immunoSEQ multiplex PCR, lists solely in-frame clones and lacks some. That table gives V, J and clone size, and the DNA gave D and trimming. The sample holds around 250,000 clones, 85% to 90% seen once. CDR3 size: 16 residues. V was clipped by 3 bases and J by 1 base; unmatched bases: 11. The germline gives CDR1 DFQATT, CDR2 SNEGSKA (reference sequence). Input material: PBMCs or T cells enriched from blood (not recorded which). This receptor was obtained from a man between 18 and 29 years old who had recovered from COVID-19. The V and J genes are TRBV20-1 and TRBJ1-1, with 7 bases identical to TRBD1. CDR3 nucleotide sequence: TGCAGTGCTAGTGATCCAGGGGGTTTATCGAACACTGAAGCTTTCTTT. It yields the protein CSASDPGGLSNTEAFF.